This TCR beta chain was documented in a study of cytomegalovirus exposure and HLA in healthy donors. For the study at large: A subsequent analysis reported that the 95 to 150 validation repertoires were produced on the same platform that had also been used for the roughly 670 first-cohort repertoires.

This CDR3 region has 15 residues. Deletions cut 6 bases from V and 0 bases from J, with 11 bases between. Germline V gene lookup returns CDR1 MNHNS and CDR2 SASEGT. For this clone: Its antigen is as yet unknown.

Data came from immunoSEQ multiplex PCR; TCRdb stores just in-frame clones and leaves some out. The profile shows roughly 150,000 clones, about 94% of them singletons. Notes on the study in general: Specificity of three CMV-associated chains for CMV antigens was verified in vitro. Reported results showed that the classifier diagnosed cytomegalovirus status with high specificity and sensitivity.

The gene calls are TRBV6-1 and TRBJ2-2; possible D gene TRBD2, 5 bases. This TCR was recovered from a man aged 18 to 35 in good health and CMV-seropositive. Sequences were obtained from PBMCs. The CDR3 sequence: CASRKGLSNTGELFF. The CDR3 DNA reads as TGTGCCAGCAGGAAAGGACTCTCGAACACCGGGGAGCTGTTTTTT.